These 10 T cell receptor beta chains share one sample of origin, sequenced in a study of OX40 agonist ivuxolimab in advanced cancers. Data came from immunoSEQ multiplex PCR; TCRdb stores just in-frame clones and leaves some out. The sample lists around 40,000 clones; 82% were seen once. The sample in question was CD4+ or CD8+ T cells sorted from blood, obtained in a trial of the OX40 agonist ivuxolimab. These TCRs come from an adult with an advanced solid tumor such as melanoma, head and neck, liver or kidney cancer.

The chain is built from TRBV6-1 and TRBJ2-7, with D possibly TRBD1 on 7 matching bases. V gave up 4 bases and J gave up 6 bases, with 13 bases separating them. Germline V gene data show CDR1 as MNHNS and CDR2 as SASEGT. This CDR3 is built from 13 residues. The CDR3 region is CASSVGGGTEQYF. DNA of the CDR3: TGTGCCAGCAGTGTAGGGGGCGGGACCGAGCAGTACTTC.

The chain uses TRBV6-6 and TRBJ1-3, with D tentatively TRBD1 (5 bases). The CDR3 consists of 13 residues. Germline V CDR1 and CDR2: MNHNY, SVGAGI (reference sequence). V was clipped by 7 bases and J by 0 bases, with 7 bases between them. CDR3: CASTTGSGNTIYF. For the CDR3, the DNA is TGTGCCAGCACCACAGGCTCTGGAAACACCATATATTTT.

V usage is TRBV18 and J usage is TRBJ1-3, with 8 bases matching TRBD1. The CDR3 consists of 15 residues. The germline V gene has CDR1 KGHSH and CDR2 LQKENI. V shed 1 base, J shed 5 bases, and the junction held 4 bases outside the gene matches. CDR3 region: CASSPQTGVRNTIYF. CDR3 bases: TGTGCCAGCTCACCACAGACAGGGGTTCGAAACACCATATATTTT.

A single count supports this clone. The chain employs TRBV7-9 and TRBJ2-4; TRBD2 might be the D (8 bases). The CDR3 contains 14 residues. Trimming stripped 5 bases from V and 8 bases from J, with 16 bases between. Germline V gene data show CDR1 as SEHNR and CDR2 as FQNEAQ (reference sequence). For the CDR3, the DNA is TGTGCCAGCAGCCGGGAGGGGGCGAGGGACATTCAGTACTTC. This encodes CASSREGARDIQYF.

The V and J genes are TRBV14 and TRBJ1-1; D remains unclear. Looked up from germline, CDR1 is SGHDN and CDR2 is FVKESK. This CDR3 comprises 13 residues. Trimming took off 1 base at V and 5 bases at J, with 8 bases between the two ends. The CDR3 region has the DNA TGTGCCAGCAGCCAAGTTCTAGGTACTGAAGCTTTCTTT. This codes for CASSQVLGTEAFF.

The rearrangement links TRBV4-2 to TRBJ2-3; 7 bases align to TRBD1. The CDR3 loop spans 16 amino acids. J lost 3 bases, V lost 1 base, and 7 bases had no gene match. Per germline, CDR1 LGHNA and CDR2 YNFKEQ. The CDR3 DNA reads as TGTGCCAGCAGCCAAGCCGACAGGGACATTACAGATACGCAGTATTTT. Translated, it gives CASSQADRDITDTQYF.

The chain has TRBV13 and TRBJ2-1; 10 bases are a match to TRBD2. The CDR3 covers 16 residues. The germline CDR1 and CDR2 sequences are PRHDT and FYEKMQ (reference sequence). After removal of 4 bases from V and 7 bases from J, the junction contained 10 bases not matched to a gene. The CDR3 protein is CASSSISAGGYNEQFF. DNA for the CDR3: TGTGCCAGCAGCTCAATATCAGCGGGGGGGTATAATGAGCAGTTCTTC. The variable domain in full, completed from reference TRBV13 and TRBJ2-1, reads AAGVIQSPRHLIKEKRETATLKCYPIPRHDTVYWYQQGPGQDPQFLISFYEKMQSDKGSIPDRFSAQQFSDYHSELNMSSLELGDSALYFCASSSISAGGYNEQFFGPGTRLTVL.

Only a few counts were recorded for this clone. The V call is TRBV5-1, the J call TRBJ2-3; 9 bases align to TRBD2. V lost 0 bases to trimming and J lost 2 bases; unmatched junction nucleotides: 4. Germline V gene data show CDR1 as SGHRS and CDR2 as YFSETQ. The CDR3 consists of 16 residues. The CDR3 loop reads CASSLGLAEYTDTQYF. CDR3 bases: TGCGCCAGCAGCTTGGGACTAGCGGAGTACACAGATACGCAGTATTTT.

The chain carries TRBV7-9 and TRBJ2-3, with D tentatively TRBD1 (6 bases). The length of the CDR3 is 16 residues. V was shortened by 3 bases and J by 2 bases, with 15 bases between the two germline ends. The germline CDR1 and CDR2 sequences are SEHNR and FQNEAQ (reference sequence). The CDR3 DNA follows: TGTGCCAGCAGCTTTGGGTGGGGGCGCTTCACAGATACGCAGTATTTT. Protein: CASSFGWGRFTDTQYF.

V is TRBV7-9 and J is TRBJ2-2; either TRBD1 or TRBD2 may fit D (5 bases each). V shed 4 bases and J shed 7 bases, with 16 bases lying between them. This CDR3 is built from 15 residues. The germline V gene has CDR1 SEHNR and CDR2 FQNEAQ (reference sequence). The CDR3, as DNA: TGTGCCAGCAGCTCGGGACCCCGGGCCGGCGGGGAGCTGTTTTTT. This sequence encodes CASSSGPRAGGELFF.